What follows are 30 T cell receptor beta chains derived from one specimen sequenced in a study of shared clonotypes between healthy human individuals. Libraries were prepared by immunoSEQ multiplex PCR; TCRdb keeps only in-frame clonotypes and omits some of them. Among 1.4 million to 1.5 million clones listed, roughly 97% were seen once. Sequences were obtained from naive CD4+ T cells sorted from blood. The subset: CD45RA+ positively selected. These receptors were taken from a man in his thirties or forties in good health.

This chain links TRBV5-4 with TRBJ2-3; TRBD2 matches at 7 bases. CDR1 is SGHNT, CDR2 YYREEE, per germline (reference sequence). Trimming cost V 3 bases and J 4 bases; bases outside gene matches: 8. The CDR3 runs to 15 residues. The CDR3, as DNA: TGTGCCAGCAGCTCGACTAGCCTGGGGCCAGATACGCAGTATTTT. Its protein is CASSSTSLGPDTQYF.

CDR3 residues: CASSLAGTGISGNTIYF. The CDR3 DNA follows: TGTGCCAGCAGCTTAGCCGGGACAGGGATCTCTGGAAACACCATATATTTT. The rearrangement joins TRBV7-8 to TRBJ1-3; 9 positions agree with TRBD1. The J segment lost 0 bases and the V segment lost 0 bases, leaving 3 bases of the junction unmatched. The CDR3 is 17 residues long. Germline V gene sequence: CDR1 SGHVS, CDR2 FQNEAQ.

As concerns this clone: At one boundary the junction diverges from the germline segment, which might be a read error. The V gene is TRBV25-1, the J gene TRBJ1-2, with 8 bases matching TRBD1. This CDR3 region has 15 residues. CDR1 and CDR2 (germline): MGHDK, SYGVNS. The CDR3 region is CAGSEYPDRDAGYTF. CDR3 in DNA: TGTGCCGGCAGTGAATATCCGGACAGGGACGCTGGCTACACCTTC.

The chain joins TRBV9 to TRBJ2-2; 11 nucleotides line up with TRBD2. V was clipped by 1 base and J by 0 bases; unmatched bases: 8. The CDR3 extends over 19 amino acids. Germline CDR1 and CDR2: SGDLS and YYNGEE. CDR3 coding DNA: TGTGCCAGCAGCGTAAAGCTAGCGGGAGGTGTAGCGAACACCGGGGAGCTGTTTTTT. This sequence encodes CASSVKLAGGVANTGELFF. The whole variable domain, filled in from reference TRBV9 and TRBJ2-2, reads DSGVTQTPKHLITATGQRVTLRCSPRSGDLSVYWYQQSLDQGLQFLIQYYNGEERAKGNILERFSAQQFPDLHSELNLSSLELGDSALYFCASSVKLAGGVANTGELFFGEGSRLTVL.

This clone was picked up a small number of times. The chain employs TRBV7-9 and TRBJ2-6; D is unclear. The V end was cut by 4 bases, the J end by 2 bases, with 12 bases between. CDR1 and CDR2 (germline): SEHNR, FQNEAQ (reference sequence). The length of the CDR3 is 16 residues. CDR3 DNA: TGTGCCAGCAGCTCCTTCCTCCGCACTGGGGCCAACGTCCTGACTTTC. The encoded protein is CASSSFLRTGANVLTF.

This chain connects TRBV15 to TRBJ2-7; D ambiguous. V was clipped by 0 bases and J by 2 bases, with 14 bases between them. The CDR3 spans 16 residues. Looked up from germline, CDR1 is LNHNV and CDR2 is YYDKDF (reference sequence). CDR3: CATSREGTRSTYEQYF. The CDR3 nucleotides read TGTGCCACCAGCAGAGAGGGCACCCGATCTACCTACGAGCAGTACTTC.

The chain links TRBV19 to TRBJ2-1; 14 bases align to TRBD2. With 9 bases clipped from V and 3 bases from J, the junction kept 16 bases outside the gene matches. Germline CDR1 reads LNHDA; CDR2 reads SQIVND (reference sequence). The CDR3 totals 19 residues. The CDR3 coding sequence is TGTGCCAGACCCGCCGGGACTAGCGGGAGTATTGGTGTCTACAATGAGCAGTTCTTC. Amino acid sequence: CARPAGTSGSIGVYNEQFF.

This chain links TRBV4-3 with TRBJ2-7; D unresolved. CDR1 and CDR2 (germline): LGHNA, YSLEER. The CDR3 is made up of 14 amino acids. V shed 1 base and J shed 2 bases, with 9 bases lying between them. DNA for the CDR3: TGCGCCAGCAGCCAAGGCAGTAGAACCTACGAGCAGTACTTC. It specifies CASSQGSRTYEQYF.

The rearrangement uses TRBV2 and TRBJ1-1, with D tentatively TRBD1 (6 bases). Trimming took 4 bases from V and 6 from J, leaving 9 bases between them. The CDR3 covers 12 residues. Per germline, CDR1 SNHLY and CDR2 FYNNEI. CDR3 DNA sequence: TGTGCCAGCAGTGCGGGGGGCTCTGAAGCTTTCTTT. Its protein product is CASSAGGSEAFF.

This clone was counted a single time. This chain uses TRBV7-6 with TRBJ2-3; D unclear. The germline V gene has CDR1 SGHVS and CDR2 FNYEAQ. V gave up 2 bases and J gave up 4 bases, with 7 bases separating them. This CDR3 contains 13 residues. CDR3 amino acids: CASSLKVADTQYF. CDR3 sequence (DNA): TGTGCCAGCAGCTTAAAAGTGGCAGATACGCAGTATTTT.

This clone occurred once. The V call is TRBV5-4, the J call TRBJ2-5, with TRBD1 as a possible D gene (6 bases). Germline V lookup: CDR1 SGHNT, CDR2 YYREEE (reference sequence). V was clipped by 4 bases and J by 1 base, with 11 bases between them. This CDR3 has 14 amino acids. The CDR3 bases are TGTGCCAGCAGCAGCACAGGGCGCCAAGAGACCCAGTACTTC. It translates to CASSSTGRQETQYF.

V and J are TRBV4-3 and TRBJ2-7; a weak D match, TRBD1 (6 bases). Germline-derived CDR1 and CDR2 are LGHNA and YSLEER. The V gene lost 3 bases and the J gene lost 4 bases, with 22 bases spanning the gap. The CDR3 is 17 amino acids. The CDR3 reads CASSQASGARGLYEQYF. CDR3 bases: TGCGCCAGCAGCCAGGCCTCAGGGGCGAGAGGCCTATACGAGCAGTACTTC.

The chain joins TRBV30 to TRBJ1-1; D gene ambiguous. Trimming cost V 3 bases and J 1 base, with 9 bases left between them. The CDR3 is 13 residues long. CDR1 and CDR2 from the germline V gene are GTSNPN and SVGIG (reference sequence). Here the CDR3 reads CAWRGSGNTEAFF. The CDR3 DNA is TGTGCCTGGAGGGGCAGTGGGAACACTGAAGCTTTCTTT.

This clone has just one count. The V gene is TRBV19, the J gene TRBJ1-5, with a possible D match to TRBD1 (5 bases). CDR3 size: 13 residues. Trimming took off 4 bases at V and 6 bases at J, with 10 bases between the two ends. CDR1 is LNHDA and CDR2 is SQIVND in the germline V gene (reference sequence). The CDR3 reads CASSSTGPQPQHF. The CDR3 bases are TGTGCCAGTAGTAGCACGGGACCTCAGCCCCAGCATTTT. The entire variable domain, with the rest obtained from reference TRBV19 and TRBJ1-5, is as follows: DGGITQSPKYLFRKEGQNVTLSCEQNLNHDAMYWYRQDPGQGLRLIYYSQIVNDFQKGDIAEGYSVSREKKESFPLTVTSAQKNPTAFYLCASSSTGPQPQHFGDGTRLSIL.

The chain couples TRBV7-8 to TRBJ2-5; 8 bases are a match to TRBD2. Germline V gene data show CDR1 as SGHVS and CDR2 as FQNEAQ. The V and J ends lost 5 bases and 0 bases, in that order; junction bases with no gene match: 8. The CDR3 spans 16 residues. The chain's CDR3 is CASSPRVSGDQETQYF. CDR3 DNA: TGTGCCAGCAGCCCCCGTGTTAGCGGGGACCAAGAGACCCAGTACTTC.

This CDR3 reads CASSQWEGSGRLYNEQFF. Here the CDR3 DNA reads TGTGCCAGCAGCCAGTGGGAGGGAAGCGGGAGATTGTACAATGAGCAGTTCTTC. The chain links TRBV14 to TRBJ2-1; 8 bases fit TRBD2. Trimming cost V 3 bases and J 4 bases; bases outside gene matches: 14. The CDR3 is 18 amino acids. Looked up from germline, CDR1 is SGHDN and CDR2 is FVKESK.

The DNA for the CDR3 is TGTGCCAGCAGTTCCCCGTCAGGGGCCTCCGGGGACATTCAGTACTTC. This encodes CASSSPSGASGDIQYF. The chain links TRBV28 to TRBJ2-4; TRBD1 is a possible D gene (6 bases). There are 16 residues in the CDR3. V lost 4 bases to trimming and J lost 8 bases, with 21 bases between them. CDR1 and CDR2 (germline): MDHEN, SYDVKM.

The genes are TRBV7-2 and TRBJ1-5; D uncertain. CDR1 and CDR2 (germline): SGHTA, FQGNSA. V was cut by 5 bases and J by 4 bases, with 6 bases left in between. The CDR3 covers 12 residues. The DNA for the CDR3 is TGTGCCAGCAGCCGTCGGAATCAGCCCCAGCATTTT. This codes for CASSRRNQPQHF.

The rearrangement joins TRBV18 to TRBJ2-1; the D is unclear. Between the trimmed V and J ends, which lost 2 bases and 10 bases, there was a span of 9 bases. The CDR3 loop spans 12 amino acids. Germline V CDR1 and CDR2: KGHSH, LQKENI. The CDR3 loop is CASSPYTQEQFF. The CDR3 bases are TGTGCCAGCTCACCATACACACAGGAGCAGTTCTTC.

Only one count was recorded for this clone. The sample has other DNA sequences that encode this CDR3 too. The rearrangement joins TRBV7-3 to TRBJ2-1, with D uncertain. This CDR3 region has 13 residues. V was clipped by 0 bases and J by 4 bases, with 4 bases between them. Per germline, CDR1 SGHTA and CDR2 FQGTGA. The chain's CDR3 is CASSLTSYNEQFF. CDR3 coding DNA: TGTGCCAGCAGCTTAACCTCATACAATGAGCAGTTCTTC.

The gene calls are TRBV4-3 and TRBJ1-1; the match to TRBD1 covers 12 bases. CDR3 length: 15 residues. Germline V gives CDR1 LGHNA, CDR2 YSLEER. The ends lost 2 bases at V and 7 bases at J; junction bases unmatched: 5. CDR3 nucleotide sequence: TGCGCCAGCAGCCAAACGGGACAGGGGGCAAGTGAAGCTTTCTTT. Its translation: CASSQTGQGASEAFF.

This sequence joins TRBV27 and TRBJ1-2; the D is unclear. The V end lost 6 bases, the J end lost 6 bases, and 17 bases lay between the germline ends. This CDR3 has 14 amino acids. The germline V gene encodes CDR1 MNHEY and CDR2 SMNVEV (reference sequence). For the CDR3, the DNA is TGTGCCAGCAGGGTCCGTATTGGATCCCATGGCTACACCTTC. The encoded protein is CASRVRIGSHGYTF.

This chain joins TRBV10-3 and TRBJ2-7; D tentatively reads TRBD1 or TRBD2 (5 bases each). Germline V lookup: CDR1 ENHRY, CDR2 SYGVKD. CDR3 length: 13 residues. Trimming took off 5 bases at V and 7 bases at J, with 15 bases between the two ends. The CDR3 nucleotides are TGTGCCATCAGTCCGGGGCCGGGCTTGGAGCAGTACTTC. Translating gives CAISPGPGLEQYF.

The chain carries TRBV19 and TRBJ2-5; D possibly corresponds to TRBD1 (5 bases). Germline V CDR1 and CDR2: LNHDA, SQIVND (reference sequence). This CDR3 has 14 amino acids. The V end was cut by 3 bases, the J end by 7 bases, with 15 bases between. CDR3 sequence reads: CASSILPGSVTQYF. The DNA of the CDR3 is TGTGCCAGTAGTATTCTACCAGGGTCCGTGACCCAGTACTTC.

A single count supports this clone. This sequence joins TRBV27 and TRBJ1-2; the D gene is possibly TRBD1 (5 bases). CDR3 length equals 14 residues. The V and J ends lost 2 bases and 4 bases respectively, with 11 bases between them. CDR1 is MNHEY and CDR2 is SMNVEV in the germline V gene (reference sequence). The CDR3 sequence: CASSLRQGFYGYTF. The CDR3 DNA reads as TGTGCCAGCAGTTTACGGCAGGGCTTCTATGGCTACACCTTC.

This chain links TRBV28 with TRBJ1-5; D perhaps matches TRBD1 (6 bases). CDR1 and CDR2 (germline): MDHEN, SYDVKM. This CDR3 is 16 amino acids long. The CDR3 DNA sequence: TGTGGTACGGGAGGGACGGGACCAGGGGGCAATCAGCCCCAGCATTTT. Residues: CGTGGTGPGGNQPQHF.

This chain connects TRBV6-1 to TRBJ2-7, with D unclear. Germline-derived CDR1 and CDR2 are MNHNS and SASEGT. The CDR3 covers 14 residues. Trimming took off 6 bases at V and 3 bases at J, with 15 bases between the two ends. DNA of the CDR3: TGTGCCAGCAGAGCCAGGTTATCTCACTACGAGCAGTACTTC. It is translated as CASRARLSHYEQYF.

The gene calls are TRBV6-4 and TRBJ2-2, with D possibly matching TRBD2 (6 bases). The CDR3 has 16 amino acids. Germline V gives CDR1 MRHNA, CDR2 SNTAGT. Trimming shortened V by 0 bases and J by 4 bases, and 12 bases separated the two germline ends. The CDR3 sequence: CASSDSRGAGTGELFF. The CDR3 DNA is TGTGCCAGCAGTGACTCGCGGGGCGCGGGCACCGGGGAGCTGTTTTTT.

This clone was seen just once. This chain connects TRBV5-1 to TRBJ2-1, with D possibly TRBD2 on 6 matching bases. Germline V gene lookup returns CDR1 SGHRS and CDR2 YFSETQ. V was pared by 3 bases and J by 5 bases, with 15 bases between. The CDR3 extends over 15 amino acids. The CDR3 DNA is TGCGCCAGCAGCTCTGCCCGCGGGATGAACAATGAGCAGTTCTTC. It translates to CASSSARGMNNEQFF.

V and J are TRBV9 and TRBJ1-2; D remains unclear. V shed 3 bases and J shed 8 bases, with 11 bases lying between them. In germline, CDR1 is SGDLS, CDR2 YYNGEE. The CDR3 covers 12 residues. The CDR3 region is CASSASRVGYTF. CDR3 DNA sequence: TGTGCCAGCAGCGCTTCTAGGGTCGGCTACACCTTC. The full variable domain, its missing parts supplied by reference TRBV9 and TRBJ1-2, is DSGVTQTPKHLITATGQRVTLRCSPRSGDLSVYWYQQSLDQGLQFLIQYYNGEERAKGNILERFSAQQFPDLHSELNLSSLELGDSALYFCASSASRVGYTFGSGTRLTVV.